This is a list of T cell receptor beta chains from one sample in a study of control samples from healthy donors and cancer patients. The method was immunoSEQ multiplex PCR; TCRdb's version includes in-frame clones alone and lacks a portion of them. This table holds tens of thousands of clones, approximately 90% found once. Sequencing was carried out using blood. These TCRs come from a woman younger than 30 in good health. Both conserved end residues are part of each CDR3. D genes are given only for firm matches. Size is omitted from some rows. Given values are once, few, many or a class for expanded clones.

V gene	D gene	J gene	clone size	CDR3 protein	CDR3 DNA
TRBV27	TRBD1	TRBJ1-1	-	CASSFHRTGKNTEAFF	TGTGCCAGCAGTTTCCACAGGACAGGGAAGAACACTGAAGCTTTCTTT
TRBV9	TRBD2	TRBJ2-2	-	CASSTGLAGYTGELFF	TGTGCCAGCAGCACTGGACTAGCGGGTTACACCGGGGAGCTGTTTTTT
TRBV12-1	-	TRBJ1-5	-	CASSFDEVWIQPQHF	TGTGCCAGCAGCTTTGATGAGGTGTGGATACAGCCCCAGCATTTT
TRBV10-1	TRBD2	TRBJ2-1	-	CASSEDPPSGVANEQFF	TGCGCCAGCAGTGAGGATCCTCCTAGCGGGGTCGCGAATGAGCAGTTCTTC
TRBV4-1	-	TRBJ1-2	-	CASRGDGYTF	TGCGCCAGCCGGGGCGATGGCTACACCTTC
TRBV5-5	TRBD1	TRBJ2-2	-	CASSLRTGGTGELFF	TGTGCCAGCAGCCTGCGTACAGGGGGGACCGGGGAGCTGTTTTTT
TRBV6-5	-	TRBJ1-5	-	CASSYGSNQPQHF	TGTGCCAGCAGTTATGGGAGCAATCAGCCCCAGCATTTT
TRBV5-1	-	TRBJ2-3	-	CASRELGFADTQYF	TGCGCCAGCCGGGAACTAGGTTTCGCAGATACGCAGTATTTT
TRBV27	-	TRBJ2-7	-	CASSLSPGVRGEYF	TGTGCCAGCAGTTTAAGTCCGGGGGTCAGAGGGGAGTACTTC
TRBV27	-	TRBJ1-1	once	CASSLNSVTEAFF	TGTGCCAGCAGTTTAAACTCGGTCACTGAAGCTTTCTTT
TRBV3-1/TRBV3-2	-	TRBJ1-2	-	CASSGPGSNYGYTF	TGTGCCAGCAGCGGCCCAGGATCTAACTATGGCTACACCTTC
TRBV27	-	TRBJ1-2	-	CASRPGTSNYGYTF	TGTGCCAGCAGACCAGGGACCTCTAACTATGGCTACACCTTC
TRBV19	TRBD1	TRBJ1-1	once	CASRTGTGGRAFF	TGTGCCAGTAGAACTGGGACAGGGGGTCGAGCTTTCTTT
TRBV7-2	-	TRBJ2-7	-	CASSLHSQGYEQYF	TGTGCCAGCAGCCTCCACTCACAGGGCTACGAGCAGTACTTC
TRBV7-9	-	TRBJ2-2	-	CASSLEQGELFF	TGTGCCAGCAGCTTAGAACAGGGGGAGCTGTTTTTT
TRBV2	-	TRBJ1-1	-	CASSEALLENTEAFF	TGTGCCAGCAGTGAAGCGCTTCTGGAAAACACTGAAGCTTTCTTT
TRBV27	-	TRBJ2-1	-	CASSSGGVYNEQFF	TGTGCCAGCTCCTCGGGTGGGGTCTACAATGAGCAGTTCTTC
TRBV6-5	TRBD2	TRBJ2-2	-	CATSPGLAGELFF	TGTGCCACCTCACCAGGACTAGCGGGGGAGCTGTTTTTT
TRBV24-1	TRBD1	TRBJ2-3	-	CATSDWGQGSDTQYF	TGTGCCACCAGTGATTGGGGACAGGGTTCCGATACGCAGTATTTT
TRBV7-3	-	TRBJ1-6	-	CASSPTGGSPLHF	TGTGCCAGCAGCCCCACCGGAGGTTCACCCCTCCACTTT
TRBV2	TRBD1	TRBJ2-7	-	CASSETGAYEQYF	TGTGCCAGCAGTGAGACAGGGGCCTACGAGCAGTACTTC
TRBV12-2	-	TRBJ1-5	-	CASRLGGGLRNQPQHF	TGTGCAAGTCGCTTGGGAGGGGGCTTAAGAAATCAGCCCCAGCATTTT
TRBV27	TRBD1	TRBJ1-1	-	CASSPLDRGNSMNTEAFF	TGTGCCAGCAGTCCCCTGGACAGGGGAAATAGCATGAACACTGAAGCTTTCTTT
TRBV5-1	TRBD1	TRBJ1-2	-	CASSFGQGHDGYTF	TGCGCCAGCAGCTTTGGACAGGGACACGATGGCTACACCTTC
TRBV15	-	TRBJ2-5	once	CATSRDPAQETQYF	TGTGCCACCAGCAGGGATCCGGCGCAAGAGACCCAGTACTTC
TRBV29-1	-	TRBJ2-3	-	CSVEKTSTDTQYF	TGCAGCGTTGAAAAAACTTCCACAGATACGCAGTATTTT
TRBV4-2	-	TRBJ1-5	-	CASSQDHTGQPQHF	TGTGCCAGCAGCCAAGATCATACAGGGCAGCCCCAGCATTTT
TRBV11-2	-	TRBJ2-5	-	CASSLRPAAQETQYF	TGTGCCAGCAGCTTAAGGCCGGCGGCCCAAGAGACCCAGTACTTC
TRBV5-1	TRBD1	TRBJ1-2	-	CASSSFLQGEGGYTF	TGCGCCAGCAGCTCTTTCCTTCAGGGGGAAGGTGGCTACACCTTC
TRBV7-2	-	TRBJ1-5	-	CASSLVSHSNQPQHF	TGTGCCAGCAGCTTAGTCAGTCATAGCAATCAGCCCCAGCATTTT
TRBV3-1/TRBV3-2	TRBD1	TRBJ1-1	-	CASSPRDRVMNTEAFF	TGTGCCAGCAGCCCCCGGGACAGGGTTATGAACACTGAAGCTTTCTTT
TRBV5-4	TRBD2	TRBJ2-3	once	CASSGRTSGGTTSTDTQYF	TGTGCCAGCAGCGGGCGGACTAGCGGGGGGACAACTAGCACAGATACGCAGTATTTT
TRBV15	-	TRBJ2-7	-	CATSREASAGAGNEQYF	TGTGCCACCAGCAGAGAGGCTTCGGCGGGGGCCGGTAACGAGCAGTACTTC
TRBV2	-	TRBJ2-3	-	CASKGRVVDTQYF	TGTGCCAGCAAGGGCAGGGTAGTAGATACGCAGTATTTT
TRBV5-5	-	TRBJ2-5	-	CASSLERGKTQYF	TGTGCCAGCAGCTTGGAAAGGGGGAAGACCCAGTACTTC
TRBV2	-	TRBJ1-1	-	CASRRGAEAFF	TGTGCCAGCAGGCGGGGGGCTGAAGCTTTCTTT
TRBV2	-	TRBJ2-5	-	CASSRTQGGETQYF	TGTGCCAGCAGTCGGACACAAGGTGGAGAGACCCAGTACTTC
TRBV5-1	TRBD1	TRBJ2-3	medium-sized	CASSTGQGTDTQYF	TGCGCCAGCAGCACTGGACAGGGGACAGATACGCAGTATTTT
TRBV29-1	TRBD1	TRBJ1-1	-	CSVRSGTGGSSGAEAFF	TGCAGCGTCCGTTCCGGGACAGGGGGTTCGTCCGGCGCTGAAGCTTTCTTT
TRBV12-5	-	TRBJ1-5	-	CASGIFVSYSNQPQHF	TGTGCTAGTGGTATATTTGTTTCTTATAGCAATCAGCCCCAGCATTTT